This record concerns one T cell receptor (beta chain) sequence. These data come from a study of control samples from healthy donors and cancer patients. Profiling relied on immunoSEQ multiplex PCR, and the TCRdb table lists in-frame clones only, not all of them. The profile shows some 120,000 clones, approximately 90% of them singletons. The CDR3 consists of 14 residues. Germline trimming cut 4 bases from V and 8 bases from J; bases unmatched to any gene: 8. CDR1 is SGHAT and CDR2 is FQNNGV in the germline V gene. This clonotype originated in a woman in her seventies in good health. Source material: blood. The rearrangement joins TRBV11-2 to TRBJ1-2, with TRBD1 matching over 9 bases. CDR3: CASSSNTGGGGYTF. CDR3 nucleotides: TGTGCCAGCAGCTCGAACACAGGGGGCGGAGGCTACACCTTC.